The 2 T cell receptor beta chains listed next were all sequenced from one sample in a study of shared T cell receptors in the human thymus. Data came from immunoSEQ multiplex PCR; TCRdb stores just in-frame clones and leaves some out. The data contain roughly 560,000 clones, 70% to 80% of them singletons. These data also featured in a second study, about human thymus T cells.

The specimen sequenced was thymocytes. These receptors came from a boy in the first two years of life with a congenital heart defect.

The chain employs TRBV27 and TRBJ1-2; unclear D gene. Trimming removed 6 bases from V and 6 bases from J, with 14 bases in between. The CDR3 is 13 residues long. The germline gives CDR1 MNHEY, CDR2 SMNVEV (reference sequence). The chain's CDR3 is CASSLTGSDGYTF. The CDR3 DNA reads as TGTGCCAGCAGCTTGACCGGGTCGGATGGCTACACCTTC.

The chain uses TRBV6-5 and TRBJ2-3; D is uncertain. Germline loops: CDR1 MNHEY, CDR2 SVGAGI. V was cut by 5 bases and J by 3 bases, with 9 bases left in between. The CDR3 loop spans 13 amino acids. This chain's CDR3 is CASSPRVTDTQYF. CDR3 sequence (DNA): TGTGCCAGCAGTCCCCGAGTGACAGATACGCAGTATTTT.